This T cell receptor beta chain was captured by sequencing in a study of T cell responses to AZD1222 COVID-19 vaccine (dated by TCRdb to the early 2020s). In the study overall: A total of about 250 trial participants underwent TCR sequencing, of whom roughly 210 had received two doses of AZD1222 and around 25 had received two doses of the MenACWY control vaccine. Trial participants were enrolled by age into 18-55, 56-69 and 70-plus year subgroups, with around 150, 28 and 57 TCR-sequenced participants respectively. The research as a whole found: The 56-69-year group was small, and its depth increase did not reach significance, likely because of low power. Nearly half of unique spike-specific TCRs reportedly recognized epitopes outside regions mutated in the B.1.351 and B.1.1.7 variants. Conclusions about previously exposed vaccinees are limited because only five to seven AZD1222 recipients were SARS-CoV-2 seropositive at baseline. Participants were mostly white British and included more females than males, and it was suggested by the authors that clonal diversity may have been underestimated. No day 14 peak-response samples were available, so repertoires were characterized only after the peak T cell response. Spike-specific TCR breadth and depth rose significantly after two AZD1222 doses compared with day 0 and with MenACWY recipients. CD4 TCRs associated with the vaccine covered the entire spike protein, and the dominant responses were in regions 160-218 and 743-854.

Comment on this clone: Its antigen target is currently unknown. Base qualities are missing; no much larger clone stands one base away.

The CDR3 regions of human TCRbeta chains were analyzed by immunosequencing. As for the authors' bioinformatics: TCRs in the repertoires were compared against a reference library of SARS-CoV-2-specific TCRs that had been generated with the MIRA antigen-specificity platform. Breadth meant the fraction of unique TCRs that were SARS-CoV-2-associated, whereas depth meant the fraction of total T cells that were SARS-CoV-2-associated. Using the MIRA data, each spike-specific TCR was assigned both to the spike region to which the TCR was reactive and to a CD4 or CD8 class. Log10-transformed breadth and depth values were compared by one-way ANOVA with Sidak's multiple comparisons tests. In TCRdb, the immuneACCESS table is reduced to in-frame sequences with V and J assigned. These tables do not hold every clone; where another copy was compared, an unresolved V gene accounts for under half, and the others remain unexplained. D and trimming come from the DNA, and the V and J calls and clone size come from that table. A total of around 150,000 clones appear in this sample, about 90% of them only once. Around 1% of the sample is in the top ten clones.

Explained via the paper, the time point label denotes: about 28 days (+/-7) after the second vaccine dose. AZD1222 recipients whose second dose came at about 4 weeks and those whose second dose came at about 12 weeks were combined into one group, since spike-specific TCR depth and breadth did not differ between the two schedules. Vaccinee samples were obtained from the UK trials COV001 and COV002, which included a single-blind randomized controlled phase 2/3 trial of AZD1222 (ChAdOx1 nCoV-19) in healthy adults. Trial participant PBMC samples were collected at day 0 and day 28 after the second dose for TCRbeta chain sequencing. The germline V gene provides CDR1 SGHVS and CDR2 FQNEAQ. Unmatched junction bases come to 7, with V trimmed by 0 bases and J by 14 bases. Measured from the cysteine to the phenylalanine, the CDR3 is 14 residues long. The DNA shown is the 42-base CDR3, in frame from base 1.

The sequence links TRBV7-8 to TRBJ2-2; 9 middle bases align to TRBD2. This receptor was identified in an adult who received the AZD1222 COVID-19 vaccine. This specimen was peripheral blood, taken 28 days after the second AZD1222 dose. In nucleotide form, the sequence is TGTGCCAGCAGCTTAGCGGTGGGACTAGCAGTCCTGTTTTTT. Its product reads: CASSLAVGLAVLFF.